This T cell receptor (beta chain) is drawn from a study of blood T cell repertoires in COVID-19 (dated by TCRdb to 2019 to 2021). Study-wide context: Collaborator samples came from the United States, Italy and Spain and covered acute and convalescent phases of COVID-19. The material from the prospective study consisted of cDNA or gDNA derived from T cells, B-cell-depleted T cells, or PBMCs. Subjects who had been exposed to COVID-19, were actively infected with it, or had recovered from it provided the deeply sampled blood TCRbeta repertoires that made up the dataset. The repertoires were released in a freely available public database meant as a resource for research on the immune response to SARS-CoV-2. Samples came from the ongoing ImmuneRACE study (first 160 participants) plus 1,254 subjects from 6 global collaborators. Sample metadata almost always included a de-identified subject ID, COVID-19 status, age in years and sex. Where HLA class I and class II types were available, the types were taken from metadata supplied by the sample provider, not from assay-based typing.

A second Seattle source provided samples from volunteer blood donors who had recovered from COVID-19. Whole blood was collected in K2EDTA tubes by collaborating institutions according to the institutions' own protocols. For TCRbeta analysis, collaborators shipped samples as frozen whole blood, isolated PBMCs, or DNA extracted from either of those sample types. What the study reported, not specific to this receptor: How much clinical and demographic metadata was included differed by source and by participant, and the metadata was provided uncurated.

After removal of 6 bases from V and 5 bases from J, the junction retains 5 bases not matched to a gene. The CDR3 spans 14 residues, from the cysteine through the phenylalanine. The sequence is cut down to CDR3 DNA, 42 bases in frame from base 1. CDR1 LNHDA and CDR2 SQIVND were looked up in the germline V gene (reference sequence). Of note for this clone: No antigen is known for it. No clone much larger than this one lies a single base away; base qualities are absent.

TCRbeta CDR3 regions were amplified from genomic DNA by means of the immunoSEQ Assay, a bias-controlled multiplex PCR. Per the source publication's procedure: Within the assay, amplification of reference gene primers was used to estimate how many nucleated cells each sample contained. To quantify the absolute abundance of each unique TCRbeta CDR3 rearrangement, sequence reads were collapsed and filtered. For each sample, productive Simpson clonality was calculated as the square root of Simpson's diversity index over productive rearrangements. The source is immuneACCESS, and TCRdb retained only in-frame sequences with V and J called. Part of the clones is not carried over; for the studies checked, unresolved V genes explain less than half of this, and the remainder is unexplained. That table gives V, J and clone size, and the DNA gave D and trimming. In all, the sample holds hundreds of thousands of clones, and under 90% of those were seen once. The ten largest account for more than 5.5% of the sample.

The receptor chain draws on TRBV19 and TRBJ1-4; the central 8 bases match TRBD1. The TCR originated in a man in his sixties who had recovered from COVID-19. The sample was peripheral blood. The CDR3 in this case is CASRARGRNEKLFF. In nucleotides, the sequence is TGTGCCAGTAGGGCCAGGGGGCGGAATGAAAAACTGTTTTTT.